Listed here are 14 T cell receptor beta chains from one sample, sequenced in a study of cytomegalovirus exposure and HLA in healthy donors. The primer mix had 60 Vbeta and 13 Jbeta primers. Here immunoSEQ multiplex PCR was the method, and the copy in TCRdb shows in-frame clones only, minus some. This sample has about 150,000 clones, with over 70% found just once. The specimen was PBMCs. The receptors come from a man under 40 in good health and CMV-seropositive.

The CDR3 DNA reads TGTGCCAGCGGCGCCGCAGGCTCTGGGGCCAACGTCCTGACTTTC. Encoded protein: CASGAAGSGANVLTF. The chain is built from TRBV28 and TRBJ2-6; D is unclear. The V and J ends lost 8 bases and 0 bases respectively, with 11 bases between them. The germline V gene has CDR1 MDHEN and CDR2 SYDVKM. This CDR3 is 15 amino acids long.

The rearrangement uses TRBV15 and TRBJ2-7; 11 nucleotides align to TRBD2. The CDR3 consists of 16 residues. CDR1 and CDR2 from the germline V gene are LNHNV and YYDKDF (reference sequence). The ends lost 0 bases at V and 8 bases at J; junction bases unmatched: 9. CDR3 region: CATSRDLAGGVSQQYF. CDR3 DNA: TGTGCCACCAGCAGAGATCTAGCGGGAGGCGTTAGTCAGCAGTACTTC.

This sequence joins TRBV7-9 and TRBJ2-7, with D perhaps matching TRBD2 (6 bases). Trimming took off 2 bases at V and 7 bases at J, with 15 bases between the two ends. This CDR3 is 14 amino acids long. Germline V lookup: CDR1 SEHNR, CDR2 FQNEAQ (reference sequence). The CDR3 sequence is CASSLPGLQGEQYF. In DNA, the CDR3 is TGTGCCAGCAGCTTACCGGGACTTCAGGGAGAGCAGTACTTC.

The chain carries TRBV10-3 and TRBJ2-7, with D possibly TRBD1 on 6 matching bases. V gave up 10 bases and J gave up 0 bases, with 13 bases separating them. CDR3 length: 13 residues. Germline lookup yields CDR1 ENHRY and CDR2 SYGVKD. The CDR3 loop reads CATHLDSSYEQYF. CDR3 DNA sequence: TGTGCCACCCACTTGGACAGCTCCTACGAGCAGTACTTC.

This clone is a singleton in its sample. The chain joins TRBV9 to TRBJ1-2; no firm D call. The germline V and J ends were trimmed by 0 bases and 4 bases, with 13 bases remaining between them. The CDR3 extends over 15 amino acids. Germline assignment: CDR1 SGDLS and CDR2 YYNGEE. CDR3 nucleotide sequence: TGTGCCAGCAGCGTAGGTAGCAACGCGTTCTATGGCTACACCTTC. Protein sequence: CASSVGSNAFYGYTF.

The chain carries TRBV28 and TRBJ2-5; TRBD2 might be the D (5 bases). V lost 5 bases to trimming and J lost 1 base, with 8 bases between them. The CDR3 totals 13 residues. Germline-derived CDR1 and CDR2 are MDHEN and SYDVKM. CDR3 in amino acids: CASSTGSQETQYF. Written as DNA, the CDR3 is TGTGCCAGCAGTACGGGGTCCCAAGAGACCCAGTACTTC.

The chain combines TRBV5-1 with TRBJ1-1; TRBD1 matches at 7 bases. Unmatched junction bases numbered 6, after V lost 4 bases and J lost 0 bases. Germline loops: CDR1 SGHRS, CDR2 YFSETQ. This CDR3 has 15 amino acids. CDR3 amino acids: CASSVGGQMNTEAFF. The CDR3, as DNA: TGCGCCAGCAGCGTCGGGGGACAGATGAACACTGAAGCTTTCTTT.

This sequence joins TRBV19 and TRBJ2-1; D may be TRBD2 (6 bases). Germline values: CDR1 LNHDA, CDR2 SQIVND (reference sequence). Trimming took off 5 bases at V and 5 bases at J, with 13 bases between the two ends. The CDR3 contains 14 residues. CDR3 protein: CASSPTSLNNEQFF. CDR3 in DNA: TGTGCCAGTAGTCCTACTAGCCTCAACAATGAGCAGTTCTTC.

This chain uses TRBV5-1 with TRBJ2-7; 8 bases agree with TRBD1. Germline V gives CDR1 SGHRS, CDR2 YFSETQ. The CDR3 is made up of 14 amino acids. V dropped 4 bases and J dropped 6; count of bases not matched to a gene: 9. The DNA for the CDR3 is TGCGCCAGCAGCCCGGGGACAGGAGCCTCCGAGCAGTACTTC. As protein: CASSPGTGASEQYF.

The chain uses TRBV9 and TRBJ2-3; D call uncertain. Trimming removed 0 bases from V and 2 bases from J, with 13 bases in between. CDR1 is SGDLS, CDR2 YYNGEE, per germline. The CDR3 spans 16 residues. The CDR3 coding sequence is TGTGCCAGCAGCGTAGACCGGCGACAAGCCACAGATACGCAGTATTTT. Its protein is CASSVDRRQATDTQYF.

This chain links TRBV28 with TRBJ2-5, with 9 bases lining up with TRBD2. The length of the CDR3 is 15 residues. With V trimmed by 7 bases and J by 1 base, 7 bases remained unmatched. Germline loops: CDR1 MDHEN, CDR2 SYDVKM. The CDR3 DNA sequence: TGTGCCAGCATCTCTAGCGGGGCGGCCCAAGAGACCCAGTACTTC. Residues: CASISSGAAQETQYF.

This chain connects TRBV9 to TRBJ2-5; 9 nucleotides agree with TRBD1. The CDR3 has 16 amino acids. Trimming took 3 bases from V and 1 from J; bases not matched to a gene: 7. Germline V gene sequence: CDR1 SGDLS, CDR2 YYNGEE. The CDR3 loop is CASSDEGTGIQETQYF. The CDR3 DNA reads TGTGCCAGCAGCGACGAGGGGACAGGGATCCAAGAGACCCAGTACTTC.

The rearrangement links TRBV2 to TRBJ2-5, with D tentatively TRBD1 (5 bases). Between the trimmed V and J ends, which lost 6 bases and 0 bases, there was a span of 8 bases. The CDR3 is 13 residues long. The germline V gene has CDR1 SNHLY and CDR2 FYNNEI. The CDR3 coding sequence is TGTGCCAGCAGGCGACAGTACCAAGAGACCCAGTACTTC. This translates into CASRRQYQETQYF.

The chain carries TRBV2 and TRBJ1-2; a weak D match, TRBD1 (6 bases). Germline CDR1 and CDR2: SNHLY and FYNNEI. The CDR3 is 15 amino acids. Between the trimmed V and J ends, which lost 5 bases and 4 bases, there was a span of 17 bases. CDR3 loop: CASSRAGAEGYGYTF. CDR3 in DNA: TGTGCCAGCAGTCGTGCGGGGGCGGAAGGCTATGGCTACACCTTC.